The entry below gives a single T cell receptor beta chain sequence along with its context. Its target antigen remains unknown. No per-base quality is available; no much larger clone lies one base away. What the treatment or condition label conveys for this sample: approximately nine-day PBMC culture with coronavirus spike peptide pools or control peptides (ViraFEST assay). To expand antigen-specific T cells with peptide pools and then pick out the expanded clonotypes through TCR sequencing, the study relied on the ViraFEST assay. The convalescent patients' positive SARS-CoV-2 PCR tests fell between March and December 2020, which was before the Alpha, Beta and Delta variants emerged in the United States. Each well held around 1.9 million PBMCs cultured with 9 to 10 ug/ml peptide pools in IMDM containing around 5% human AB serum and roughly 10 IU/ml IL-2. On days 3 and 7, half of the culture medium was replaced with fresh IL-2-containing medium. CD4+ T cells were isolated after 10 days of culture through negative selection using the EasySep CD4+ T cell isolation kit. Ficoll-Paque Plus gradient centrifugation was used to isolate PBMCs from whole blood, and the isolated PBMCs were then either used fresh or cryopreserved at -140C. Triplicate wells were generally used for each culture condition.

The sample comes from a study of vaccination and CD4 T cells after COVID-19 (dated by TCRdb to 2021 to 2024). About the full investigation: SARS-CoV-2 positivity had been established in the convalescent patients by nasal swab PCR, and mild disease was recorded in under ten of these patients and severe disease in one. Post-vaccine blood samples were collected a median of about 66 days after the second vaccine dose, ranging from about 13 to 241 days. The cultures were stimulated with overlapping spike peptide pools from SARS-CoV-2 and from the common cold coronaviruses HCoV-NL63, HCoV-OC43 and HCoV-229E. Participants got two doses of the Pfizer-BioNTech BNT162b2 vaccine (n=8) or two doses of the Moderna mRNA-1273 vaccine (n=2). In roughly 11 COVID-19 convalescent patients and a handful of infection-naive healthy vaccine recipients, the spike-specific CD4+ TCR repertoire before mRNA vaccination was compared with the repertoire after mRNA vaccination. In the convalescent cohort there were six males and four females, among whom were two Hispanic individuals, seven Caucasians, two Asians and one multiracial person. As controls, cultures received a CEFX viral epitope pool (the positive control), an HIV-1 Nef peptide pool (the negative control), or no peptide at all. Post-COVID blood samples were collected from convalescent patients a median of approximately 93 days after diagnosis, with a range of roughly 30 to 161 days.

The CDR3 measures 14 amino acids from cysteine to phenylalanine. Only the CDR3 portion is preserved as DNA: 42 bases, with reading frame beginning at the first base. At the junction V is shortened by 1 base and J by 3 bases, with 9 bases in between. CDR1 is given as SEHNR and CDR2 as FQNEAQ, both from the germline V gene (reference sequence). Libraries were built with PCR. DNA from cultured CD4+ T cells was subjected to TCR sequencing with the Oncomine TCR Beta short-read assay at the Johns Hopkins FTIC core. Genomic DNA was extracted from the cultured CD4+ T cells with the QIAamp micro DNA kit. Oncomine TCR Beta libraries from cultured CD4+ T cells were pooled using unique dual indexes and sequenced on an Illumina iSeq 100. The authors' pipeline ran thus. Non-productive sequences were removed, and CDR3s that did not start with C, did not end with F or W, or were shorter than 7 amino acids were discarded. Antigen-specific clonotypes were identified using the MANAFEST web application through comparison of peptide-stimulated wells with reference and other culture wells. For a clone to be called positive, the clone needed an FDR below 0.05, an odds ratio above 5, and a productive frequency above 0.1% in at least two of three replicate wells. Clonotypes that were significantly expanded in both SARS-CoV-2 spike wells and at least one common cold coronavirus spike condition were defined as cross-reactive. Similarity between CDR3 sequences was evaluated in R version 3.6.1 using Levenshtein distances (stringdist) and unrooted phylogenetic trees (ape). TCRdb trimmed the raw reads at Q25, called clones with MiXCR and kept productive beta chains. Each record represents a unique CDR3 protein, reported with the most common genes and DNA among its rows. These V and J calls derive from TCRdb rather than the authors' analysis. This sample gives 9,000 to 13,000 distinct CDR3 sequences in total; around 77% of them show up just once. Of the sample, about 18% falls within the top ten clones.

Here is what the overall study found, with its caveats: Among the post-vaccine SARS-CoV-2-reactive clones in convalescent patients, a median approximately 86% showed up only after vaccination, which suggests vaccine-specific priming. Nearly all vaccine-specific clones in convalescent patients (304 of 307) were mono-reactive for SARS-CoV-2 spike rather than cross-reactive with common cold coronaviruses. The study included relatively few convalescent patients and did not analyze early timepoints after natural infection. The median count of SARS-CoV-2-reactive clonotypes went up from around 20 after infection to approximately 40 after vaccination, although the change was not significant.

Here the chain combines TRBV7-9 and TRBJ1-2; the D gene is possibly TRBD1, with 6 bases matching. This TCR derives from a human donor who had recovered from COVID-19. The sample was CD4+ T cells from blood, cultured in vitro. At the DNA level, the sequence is TGTGCCAGCAGCTTAGGGGGACATTACTATGGCTACACCTTC. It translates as CASSLGGHYYGYTF.